The 4 T cell receptor beta chains presented below share a single source sample, sequenced in a study of PD-1 blockade in classical Hodgkin lymphoma. Assay used: immunoSEQ multiplex PCR; TCRdb lists only in-frame clones, some missing. The repertoire holds under 20,000 clones, with roughly four fifths as singletons. Time point given: cycle 4 day 1 (C4D1), after more than five weeks of nivolumab. Every one of the patients relapsed after autologous stem cell transplantation (brentuximab vedotin exposure was variable). Purification of CD4+ T cells from thawed PBMCs was performed via magnetic negative selection. Sequencing was performed on CD4+ T cells from blood, taken before the fourth cycle of nivolumab. The receptors here all came from a human donor with classical Hodgkin lymphoma.

In its sample, this clone was seen once. The V and J genes are TRBV11-3 and TRBJ2-5; 12 positions match TRBD2. The CDR3 sequence is 18 residues long. With V trimmed by 5 bases and J by 2 bases, 12 bases remained unmatched. The germline V gene encodes CDR1 SGHNT and CDR2 YENEEA. DNA of the CDR3: TGTGCCAGCAGCATCGGACTAGCGGGGTTCGAAGATCAAGAGACCCAGTACTTC. Translation: CASSIGLAGFEDQETQYF. Using reference TRBV11-3 and TRBJ2-5 for the parts outside the CDR3, the full variable domain is EAGVVQSPRYKIIEKKQPVAFWCNPISGHNTLYWYLQNLGQGPELLIRYENEEAVDDSQLPKDRFSAERLKGVDSTLKIQPAELGDSAVYLCASSIGLAGFEDQETQYFGPGTRLLVL.

V gene TRBV6-4 combines with J gene TRBJ2-7; 7 bases are shared with TRBD1. This CDR3 spans 18 amino acids. J lost 3 bases, V lost 3 bases, and 17 bases had no gene match. CDR1 MRHNA and CDR2 SNTAGT come from the germline V gene. The CDR3 region has the DNA TGTGCCAGCAGTGATGTGGACAGGCTTAGGCTTCGAGTCTACGAGCAGTACGTC. Translation: CASSDVDRLRLRVYEQYV.

The table lists this clone with a count of one. The V gene is TRBV10-3, the J gene TRBJ2-5; 9 nucleotides align to TRBD2. Per germline, CDR1 ENHRY and CDR2 SYGVKD. The CDR3 spans 13 residues. The ends lost 8 bases at V and 2 bases at J; junction bases unmatched: 3. CDR3 in amino acids: CAIAGGEQETQYF. The CDR3 DNA reads TGTGCCATCGCGGGAGGGGAACAAGAGACCCAGTACTTC.

The chain is built from TRBV6-5 and TRBJ2-2, with 7 positions matching TRBD2. Germline V lookup: CDR1 MNHEY, CDR2 SVGAGI. V shed 4 bases, J shed 6 bases, and the junction held 2 bases outside the gene matches. The CDR3 is 13 residues long. The CDR3: CASSSRGAGELFF. In nucleotides, the CDR3 is TGTGCCAGCAGTTCCCGGGGGGCCGGGGAGCTGTTTTTT.